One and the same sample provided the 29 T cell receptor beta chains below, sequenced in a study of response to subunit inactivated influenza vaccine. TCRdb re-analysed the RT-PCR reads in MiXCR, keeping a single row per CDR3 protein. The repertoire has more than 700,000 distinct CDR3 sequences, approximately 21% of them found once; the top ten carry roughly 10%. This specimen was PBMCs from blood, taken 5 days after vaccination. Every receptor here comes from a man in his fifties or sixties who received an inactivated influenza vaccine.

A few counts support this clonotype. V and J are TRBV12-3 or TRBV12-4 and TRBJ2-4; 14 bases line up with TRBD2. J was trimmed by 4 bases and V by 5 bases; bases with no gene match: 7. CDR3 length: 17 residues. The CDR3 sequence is CASSNPGLAGGKNIQYF. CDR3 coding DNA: TGTGCCAGCAGTAACCCTGGACTAGCGGGGGGAAAAAACATTCAGTACTTC.

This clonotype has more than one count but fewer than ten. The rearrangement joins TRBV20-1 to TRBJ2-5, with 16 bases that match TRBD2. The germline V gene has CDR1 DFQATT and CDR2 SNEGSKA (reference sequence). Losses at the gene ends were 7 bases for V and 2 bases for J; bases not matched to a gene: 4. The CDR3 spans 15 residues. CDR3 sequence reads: CSGLGLAGGQETQYF. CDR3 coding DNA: TGCAGTGGCTTGGGACTAGCGGGAGGGCAAGAGACCCAGTACTTC.

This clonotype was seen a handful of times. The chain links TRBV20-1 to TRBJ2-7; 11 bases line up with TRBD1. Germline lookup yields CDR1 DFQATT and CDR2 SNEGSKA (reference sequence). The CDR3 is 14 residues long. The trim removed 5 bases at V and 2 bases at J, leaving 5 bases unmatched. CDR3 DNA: TGCAGTGCTTCAGGGGGACAGGGGGCCTACGAGCAGTACTTC. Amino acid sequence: CSASGGQGAYEQYF.

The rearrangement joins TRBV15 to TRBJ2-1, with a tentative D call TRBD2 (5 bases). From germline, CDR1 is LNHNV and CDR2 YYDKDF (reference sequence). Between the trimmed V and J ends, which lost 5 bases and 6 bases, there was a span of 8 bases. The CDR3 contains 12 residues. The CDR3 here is CATSDYINEQFF. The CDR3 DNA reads TGTGCCACCAGCGACTACATCAATGAGCAGTTCTTC.

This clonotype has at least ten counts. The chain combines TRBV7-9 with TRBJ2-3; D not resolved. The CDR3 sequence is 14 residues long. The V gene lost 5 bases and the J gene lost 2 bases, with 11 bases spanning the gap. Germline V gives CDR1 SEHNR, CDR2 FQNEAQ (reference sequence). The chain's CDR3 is CASSPDLSTDTQYF. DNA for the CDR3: TGTGCCAGCAGCCCCGACCTGTCCACAGATACGCAGTATTTT.

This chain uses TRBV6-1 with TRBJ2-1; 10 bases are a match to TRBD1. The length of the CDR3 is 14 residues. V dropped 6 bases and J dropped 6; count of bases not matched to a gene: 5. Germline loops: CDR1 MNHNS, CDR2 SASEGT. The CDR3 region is CASSHGTGANEQFF. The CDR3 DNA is TGTGCCAGCAGCCACGGGACAGGGGCCAATGAGCAGTTCTTC.

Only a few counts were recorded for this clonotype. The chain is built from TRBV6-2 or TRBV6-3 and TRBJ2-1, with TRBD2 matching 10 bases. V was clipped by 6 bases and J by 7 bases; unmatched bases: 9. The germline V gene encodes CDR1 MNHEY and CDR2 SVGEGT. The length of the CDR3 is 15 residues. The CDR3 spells CASRGGLAYNNEQFF. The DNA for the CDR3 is TGTGCCAGCAGGGGGGGACTAGCGTATAATAATGAGCAGTTCTTC.

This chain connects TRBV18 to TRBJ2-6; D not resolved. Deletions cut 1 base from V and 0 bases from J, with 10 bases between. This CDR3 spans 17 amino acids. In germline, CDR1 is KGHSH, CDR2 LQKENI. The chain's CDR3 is CASSPRGSNSGANVLTF. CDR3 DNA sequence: TGTGCCAGCTCACCACGAGGCAGCAACTCTGGGGCCAACGTCCTGACTTTC.

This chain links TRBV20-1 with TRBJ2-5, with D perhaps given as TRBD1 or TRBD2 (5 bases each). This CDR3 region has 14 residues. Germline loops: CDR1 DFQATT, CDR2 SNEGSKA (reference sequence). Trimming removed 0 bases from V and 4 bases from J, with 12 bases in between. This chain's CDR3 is CSARDRGVGETQYF. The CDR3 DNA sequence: TGCAGTGCTAGAGATCGAGGGGTCGGAGAGACCCAGTACTTC.

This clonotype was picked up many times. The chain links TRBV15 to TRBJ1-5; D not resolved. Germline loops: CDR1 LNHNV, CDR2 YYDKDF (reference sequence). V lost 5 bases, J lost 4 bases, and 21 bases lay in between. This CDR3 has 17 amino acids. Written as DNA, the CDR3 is TGTGCCACCAGCTACGGCAGGAACCACGGTCGGAATCAGCCCCAGCATTTT. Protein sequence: CATSYGRNHGRNQPQHF.

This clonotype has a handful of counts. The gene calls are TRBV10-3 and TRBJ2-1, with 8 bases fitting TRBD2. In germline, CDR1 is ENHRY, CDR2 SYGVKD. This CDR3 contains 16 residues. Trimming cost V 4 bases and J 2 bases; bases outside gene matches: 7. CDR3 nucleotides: TGTGCCATCAGTGCGTCCAGCGGGAGCACCTACAATGAGCAGTTCTTC. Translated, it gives CAISASSGSTYNEQFF.

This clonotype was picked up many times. As DNA, the CDR3 is TGTGCCAGCAGCTTAGCCCGGGGACTCTACGAGCAGTACTTC. Its protein product is CASSLARGLYEQYF. The chain joins TRBV11-2 to TRBJ2-7; weak D call: TRBD2 (6 bases). Trimming took off 1 base at V and 3 bases at J, with 10 bases between the two ends. This CDR3 is built from 14 residues. Germline CDR1 SGHAT, CDR2 FQNNGV.

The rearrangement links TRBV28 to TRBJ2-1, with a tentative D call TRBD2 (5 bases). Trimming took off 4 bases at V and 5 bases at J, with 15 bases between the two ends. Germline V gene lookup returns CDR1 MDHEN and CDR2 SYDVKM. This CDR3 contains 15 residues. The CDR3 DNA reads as TGTGCCAGCAGTTCCAGACTGTGGAGGAACAATGAGCAGTTCTTC. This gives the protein CASSSRLWRNNEQFF.

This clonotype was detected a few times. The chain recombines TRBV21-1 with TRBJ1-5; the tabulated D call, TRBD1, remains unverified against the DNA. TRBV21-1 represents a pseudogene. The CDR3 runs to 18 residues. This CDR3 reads CASSIPTGTEISNQPQHF. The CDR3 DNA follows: TGTGCCAGCAGCATCCCGACCGGGACAGAAATTAGCAATCAGCCCCAGCATTTT.

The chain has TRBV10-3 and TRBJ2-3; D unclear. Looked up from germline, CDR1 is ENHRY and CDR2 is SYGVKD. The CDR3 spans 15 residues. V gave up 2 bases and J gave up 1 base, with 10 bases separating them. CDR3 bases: TGTGCCATCAGTGAGACGTCAGAGCGCACAGATACGCAGTATTTT. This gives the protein CAISETSERTDTQYF.

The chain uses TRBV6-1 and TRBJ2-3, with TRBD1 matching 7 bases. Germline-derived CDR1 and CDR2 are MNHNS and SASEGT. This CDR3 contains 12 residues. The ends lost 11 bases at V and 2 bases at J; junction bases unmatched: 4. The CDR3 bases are TGTGCCGCCCAGGGGGACACAGATACGCAGTATTTT. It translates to CAAQGDTDTQYF.

DNA of the CDR3: TGCAGTGCTTACAGGGGGCGCCATGAGCAGTTCTTC. Translated: CSAYRGRHEQFF. The chain couples TRBV20-1 to TRBJ2-1; 9 bases align to TRBD1. The CDR3 totals 12 residues. The V segment lost 5 bases and the J segment 8 bases; nucleotides outside the gene matches: 4. Germline lookup yields CDR1 DFQATT and CDR2 SNEGSKA (reference sequence).

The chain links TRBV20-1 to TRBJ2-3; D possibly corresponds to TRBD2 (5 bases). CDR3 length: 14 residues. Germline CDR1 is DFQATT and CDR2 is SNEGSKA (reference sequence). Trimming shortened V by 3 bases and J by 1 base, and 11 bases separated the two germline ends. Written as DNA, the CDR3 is TGCAGTGCTAGGGGGTGGCGGGGCACAGATACGCAGTATTTT. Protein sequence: CSARGWRGTDTQYF.

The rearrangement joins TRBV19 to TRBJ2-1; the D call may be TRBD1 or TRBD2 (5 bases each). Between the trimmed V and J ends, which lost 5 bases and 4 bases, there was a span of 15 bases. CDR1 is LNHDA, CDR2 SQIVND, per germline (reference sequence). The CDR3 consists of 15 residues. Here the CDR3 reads CASSPGPRNYNEQFF. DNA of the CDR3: TGTGCCAGTAGTCCGGGACCCAGAAATTACAATGAGCAGTTCTTC. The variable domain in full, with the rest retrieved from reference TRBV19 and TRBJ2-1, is DGGITQSPKYLFRKEGQNVTLSCEQNLNHDAMYWYRQDPGQGLRLIYYSQIVNDFQKGDIAEGYSVSREKKESFPLTVTSAQKNPTAFYLCASSPGPRNYNEQFFGPGTRLTVL.

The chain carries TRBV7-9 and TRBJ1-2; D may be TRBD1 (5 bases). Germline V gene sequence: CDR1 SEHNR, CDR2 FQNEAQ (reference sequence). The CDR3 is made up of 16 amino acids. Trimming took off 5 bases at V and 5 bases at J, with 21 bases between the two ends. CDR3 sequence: CASSRIRDGNLYGYTF. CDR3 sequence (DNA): TGTGCCAGCAGCCGCATCCGGGACGGAAATTTGTATGGCTACACCTTC.

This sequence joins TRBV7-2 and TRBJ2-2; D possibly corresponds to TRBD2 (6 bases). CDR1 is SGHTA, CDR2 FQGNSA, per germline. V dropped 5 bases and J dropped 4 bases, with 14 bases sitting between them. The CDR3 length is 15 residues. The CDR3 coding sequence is TGTGCCAGCAGCCCCCTGGGGGGAGGCACCGGGGAGCTGTTTTTT. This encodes CASSPLGGGTGELFF.

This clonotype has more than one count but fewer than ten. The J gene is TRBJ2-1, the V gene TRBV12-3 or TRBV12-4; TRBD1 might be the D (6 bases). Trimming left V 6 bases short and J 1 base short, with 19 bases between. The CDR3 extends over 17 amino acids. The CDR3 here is CASSKLQGLGSYNEQFF. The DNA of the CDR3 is TGTGCCAGCAGCAAACTACAGGGTTTGGGTTCCTACAATGAGCAGTTCTTC.

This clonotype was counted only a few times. The CDR3 DNA follows: TGTGCCAGCAGTTTGGGAAAGGAGCAGTTCTTC. This sequence encodes CASSLGKEQFF. The rearrangement links TRBV12-3 or TRBV12-4 to TRBJ2-1; D is unresolved. The CDR3 totals 11 residues. Trimming removed 3 bases at V and 10 bases at J, with 7 bases between.

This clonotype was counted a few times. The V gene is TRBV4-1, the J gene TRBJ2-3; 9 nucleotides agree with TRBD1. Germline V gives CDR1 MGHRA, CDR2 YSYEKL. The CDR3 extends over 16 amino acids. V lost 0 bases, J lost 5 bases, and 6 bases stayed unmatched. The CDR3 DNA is TGCGCCAGCAGCCAAGAGGGACAGGGTGTGCTAGATACGCAGTATTTT. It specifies CASSQEGQGVLDTQYF.

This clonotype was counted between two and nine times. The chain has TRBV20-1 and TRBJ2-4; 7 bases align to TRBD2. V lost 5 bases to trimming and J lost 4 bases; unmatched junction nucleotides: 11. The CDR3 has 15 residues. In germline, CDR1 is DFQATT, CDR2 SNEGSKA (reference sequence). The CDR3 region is CSAGRGSGLKNIQYF. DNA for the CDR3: TGCAGTGCTGGGAGAGGTTCGGGACTAAAAAACATTCAGTACTTC.

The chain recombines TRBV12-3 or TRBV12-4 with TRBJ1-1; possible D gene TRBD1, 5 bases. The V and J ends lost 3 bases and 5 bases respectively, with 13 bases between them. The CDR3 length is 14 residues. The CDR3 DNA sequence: TGTGCCAGCAGTTTGGACATGCCGGGGACTGAAGCTTTCTTT. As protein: CASSLDMPGTEAFF.

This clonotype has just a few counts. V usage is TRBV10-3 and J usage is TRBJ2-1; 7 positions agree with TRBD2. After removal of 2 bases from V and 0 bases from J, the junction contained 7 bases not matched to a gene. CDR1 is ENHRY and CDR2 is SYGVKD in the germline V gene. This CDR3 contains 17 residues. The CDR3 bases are TGTGCCATCAGTGAGACTCGAGCGGGGCTCTCCTACAATGAGCAGTTCTTC. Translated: CAISETRAGLSYNEQFF.

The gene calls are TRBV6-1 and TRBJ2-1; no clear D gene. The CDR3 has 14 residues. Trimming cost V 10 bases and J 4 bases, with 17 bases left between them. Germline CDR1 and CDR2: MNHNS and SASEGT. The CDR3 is CATISVDGYNEQFF. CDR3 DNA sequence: TGTGCCACCATCTCGGTGGACGGATACAATGAGCAGTTCTTC.

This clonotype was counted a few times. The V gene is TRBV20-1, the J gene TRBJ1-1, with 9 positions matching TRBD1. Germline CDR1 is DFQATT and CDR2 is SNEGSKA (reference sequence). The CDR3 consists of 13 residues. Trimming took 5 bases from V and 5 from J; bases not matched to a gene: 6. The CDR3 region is CSAGQGPGTEAFF. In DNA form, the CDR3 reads TGCAGTGCTGGACAGGGGCCGGGGACTGAAGCTTTCTTT.